These 7 T cell receptor beta chains share one sample of origin, sequenced in a study of identical twins. Each CDR3 protein gets one entry after TCRdb re-called the 5' RACE reads with MiXCR. The data hold 450,000 to 500,000 distinct CDR3 sequences, with about 13% observed a single time. The sample also formed part of further work on yellow fever vaccine responses in identical twins.

The sequenced sample was CD4+ T cells sorted from blood. Source of these receptors: a woman aged 18-30 years in good health.

V gene TRBV20-1 combines with J gene TRBJ2-3; weak D call: TRBD2 (6 bases). This CDR3 contains 14 residues. Germline loops: CDR1 DFQATT, CDR2 SNEGSKA (reference sequence). The V end was cut by 4 bases, the J end by 4 bases, with 15 bases between. CDR3 bases: TGCAGTGCTAATGTTCCTAGCGTGCCAGATACGCAGTATTTT. Its translation is CSANVPSVPDTQYF.

This clonotype was seen many times. The V call is TRBV5-1, the J call TRBJ2-3, with D unclear. The CDR3 sequence is 15 residues long. Germline V gene sequence: CDR1 SGHRS, CDR2 YFSETQ. The V gene lost 4 bases and the J gene lost 5 bases, with 17 bases spanning the gap. The CDR3 nucleotides are TGCGCCAGCAGCCGAGCCGCGTCTTCGGGAGATACGCAGTATTTT. This translates into CASSRAASSGDTQYF.

The chain recombines TRBV6-5 with TRBJ2-1, with D possibly matching TRBD2 (6 bases). This CDR3 has 15 amino acids. Germline CDR1 is MNHEY and CDR2 is SVGAGI. V lost 0 bases to trimming and J lost 9 bases, with 15 bases between them. CDR3 sequence reads: CASSYSKFGGSEQFF. The CDR3 coding sequence is TGTGCCAGCAGTTACTCTAAATTTGGAGGGAGTGAGCAGTTCTTC.

V usage is TRBV27 and J usage is TRBJ2-7, with 12 bases that match TRBD2. Trimming at V came to 4 bases and at J to 3 bases, leaving 7 bases not matched to a gene. The CDR3 consists of 16 residues. CDR1 MNHEY and CDR2 SMNVEV come from the germline V gene (reference sequence). CDR3 DNA: TGTGCCAGCAGTTCCTTGACTAGCGGGAGATTCTACGAGCAGTACTTC. This gives the protein CASSSLTSGRFYEQYF.

Regarding this clonotype: A much larger clone differs from this one at a single base, so this may be a read error. CDR3 DNA: TGTGCCAGCAGTGTAGCTGGAAACACCATATATTTT. It encodes CASSVAGNTIYF. The chain has TRBV2 and TRBJ1-3; no reliable D call. Trimming took 4 bases from V and 2 from J, leaving 3 bases between them. CDR3 length: 12 residues. Germline V gene data show CDR1 as SNHLY and CDR2 as FYNNEI.

J is TRBJ2-3 and V is TRBV9; 10 nucleotides agree with TRBD2. The CDR3 spans 15 residues. The germline V gene has CDR1 SGDLS and CDR2 YYNGEE. V trimming: 4 bases; J trimming: 4 bases; junction bases outside the gene matches: 6. This CDR3 is CASSLSGGTADTQYF. For the CDR3, the DNA is TGTGCCAGCAGCCTTAGCGGGGGGACCGCAGATACGCAGTATTTT.

This clonotype turned up a few times. The chain employs TRBV7-9 and TRBJ2-7; TRBD1 aligns across 10 bases. The CDR3 consists of 15 residues. The ends lost 4 bases at V and 6 bases at J; junction bases unmatched: 9. The germline V gene encodes CDR1 SEHNR and CDR2 FQNEAQ (reference sequence). CDR3 residues: CASSYPGQGITEQYF. DNA for the CDR3: TGTGCCAGCAGCTATCCGGGACAGGGGATTACCGAGCAGTACTTC.